This TCR beta chain was sequenced in a study of early T cells in non-severe SARS-CoV-2 infection. Whole-study context: Sequencing used unsorted whole-blood bulk RNA, so chains lack pairing.

Points on this clonotype: The antigen remains undetermined. A much more abundant neighbour one base away suggests this may be a read error.

Attached unique molecular identifiers marked individual cDNA molecules. TCRdb re-derived calls from the 5' RACE reads in MiXCR, one entry per CDR3 protein. The top ten clones hold around 4.6% of a sample with some 63,000 distinct CDR3 sequences, 10% to 15% of them seen once. With V trimmed by 5 bases and J by 1 base, 4 bases remained unmatched. Germline values: CDR1 SGHTA, CDR2 FQGNSA. The CDR3 consists of 15 residues. General observations from the study: VDJdb matching skewed toward anti-spike CD8 responses, missing private and CD4 specificities.

The chain employs TRBV7-2 and TRBJ2-3, with TRBD2 matching 9 bases. The receptor's source is an adult who was a healthcare worker with PCR-confirmed SARS-CoV-2 infection or an uninfected control (not recorded which). Sequenced sample: whole blood. The CDR3 region is CASSPQRGGTDTQYF. The CDR3 DNA sequence: TGTGCCAGCAGCCCCCAGCGGGGGGGCACAGATACGCAGTATTTT.